A single sample gave rise to the 19 T cell receptor beta chains below, sequenced in a study of blood T cell repertoires in COVID-19. Clones were read by immunoSEQ multiplex PCR, and TCRdb kept only the in-frame ones, dropping some. The sample yields 400,000 to 450,000 clones, roughly 89% seen once. The sample taken for sequencing was peripheral blood. The receptors originated from a woman aged 30 to 39 with active or convalescent COVID-19.

V and J are TRBV3-1 (or the pseudogene TRBV3-2) and TRBJ2-7; 7 bases are shared with TRBD1. The CDR3 spans 14 residues. Germline CDR1 is LGHDT and CDR2 is YNNKEL (reference sequence). Trimming at V came to 4 bases and at J to 5 bases, leaving 8 bases not matched to a gene. Here the CDR3 DNA reads TGTGCCAGCAGCCCCGGGGACAGCTGGCACGAGCAGTACTTC. This translates into CASSPGDSWHEQYF.

This chain links TRBV3-1 (or the pseudogene TRBV3-2) with TRBJ2-3, with TRBD2 identical over 7 bases. Germline values: CDR1 LGHDT, CDR2 YNNKEL (reference sequence). The CDR3 extends over 17 amino acids. V trimming: 0 bases; J trimming: 1 base; junction bases outside the gene matches: 7. In DNA form, the CDR3 reads TGTGCCAGCAGCCAAGATGTGTCGAGCGGGGGCACAGATACGCAGTATTTT. Its protein product is CASSQDVSSGGTDTQYF.

This clone was recorded once. The chain is built from TRBV19 and TRBJ1-1; D is uncertain. Germline V lookup: CDR1 LNHDA, CDR2 SQIVND (reference sequence). V lost 4 bases and J lost 6, with 21 bases in between. This CDR3 contains 16 residues. Here the CDR3 DNA reads TGTGCCAGTAGTACGGCCTACGGGGAGATAAATGCTGAAGCTTTCTTT. Its translation is CASSTAYGEINAEAFF. The full variable domain, its missing parts supplied by reference TRBV19 and TRBJ1-1, is DGGITQSPKYLFRKEGQNVTLSCEQNLNHDAMYWYRQDPGQGLRLIYYSQIVNDFQKGDIAEGYSVSREKKESFPLTVTSAQKNPTAFYLCASSTAYGEINAEAFFGQGTRLTVV.

The chain employs TRBV7-2 and TRBJ1-2; 8 bases line up with TRBD1. V gave up 5 bases and J gave up 2 bases; unmatched junction bases: 4. The CDR3 totals 14 residues. Per the germline V gene, CDR1 is SGHTA and CDR2 is FQGNSA. The CDR3 is CASSGAGGNYGYTF. CDR3 DNA: TGTGCCAGCAGCGGGGCAGGGGGCAACTATGGCTACACCTTC.

J is TRBJ2-7 and V is TRBV5-1, with 12 bases aligning to TRBD2. The CDR3 runs to 17 residues. The V gene end was trimmed by 5 bases and the J gene end by 5 bases; junction bases not matched to a gene: 14. Germline V gene data show CDR1 as SGHRS and CDR2 as YFSETQ. CDR3 residues: CASRNLPSGRAMDEQYF. The CDR3, as DNA: TGCGCCAGCAGGAATCTCCCTAGCGGGAGGGCCATGGACGAGCAGTACTTC.

The CDR3: CASSQDLEAGGNEQYF. CDR3 DNA sequence: TGCGCCAGCAGCCAAGATCTAGAAGCGGGGGGGAACGAGCAGTACTTC. The chain couples TRBV4-1 to TRBJ2-7; 10 bases match TRBD2. Germline CDR1 MGHRA, CDR2 YSYEKL. The CDR3 has 16 residues. With V trimmed by 0 bases and J by 5 bases, 7 bases remained unmatched.

The chain joins TRBV15 to TRBJ2-7; the D is unclear. The CDR3 is made up of 15 amino acids. V was pared by 0 bases and J by 5 bases, with 14 bases between. Germline V lookup: CDR1 LNHNV, CDR2 YYDKDF (reference sequence). The CDR3 region is CATSRDTNGRDEQYF. In DNA, the CDR3 is TGTGCCACCAGCAGAGATACTAACGGCCGGGACGAGCAGTACTTC. Together with reference TRBV15 and TRBJ2-7, the CDR3 gives the full variable domain: DAMVIQNPRYQVTQFGKPVTLSCSQTLNHNVMYWYQQKSSQAPKLLFHYYDKDFNNEADTPDNFQSRRPNTSFCFLDIRSPGLGDTAMYLCATSRDTNGRDEQYFGPGTRLTVT.

This chain uses TRBV5-1 with TRBJ2-3, with D tentatively TRBD2 (6 bases). The V and J ends lost 3 bases and 6 bases respectively, with 11 bases between them. Germline CDR1 SGHRS, CDR2 YFSETQ. This CDR3 region has 13 residues. As DNA, the CDR3 is TGCGCCAGCAGCTCGGAGGGCTGGGATACGCAGTATTTT. Its protein product is CASSSEGWDTQYF.

The rearrangement links TRBV10-3 to TRBJ2-1, with TRBD2 identical over 10 bases. The CDR3 extends over 13 amino acids. Germline lookup yields CDR1 ENHRY and CDR2 SYGVKD. V shed 9 bases, J shed 6 bases, and the junction held 5 bases outside the gene matches. This chain's CDR3 is CAISGGMFNEQFF. The CDR3 DNA follows: TGTGCCATTAGCGGGGGGATGTTCAATGAGCAGTTCTTC.

This chain connects TRBV6-6 to TRBJ1-2, with 9 nucleotides matching TRBD1. This CDR3 is built from 13 residues. Germline V CDR1 and CDR2: MNHNY, SVGAGI (reference sequence). The V and J ends lost 7 bases and 10 bases, in that order; junction bases with no gene match: 10. In nucleotides, the CDR3 is TGTGCCAGCATCGAAACCCGGGACAGGGTCTACACCTTC. Its translation is CASIETRDRVYTF.

V is TRBV19 and J is TRBJ1-6; D is possibly TRBD1 (6 bases). The CDR3 covers 15 residues. The V gene lost 7 bases and the J gene lost 8 bases, with 18 bases spanning the gap. Germline lookup yields CDR1 LNHDA and CDR2 SQIVND (reference sequence). The CDR3 DNA sequence: TGTGCCAGTACCATGAGGGGGGGAACGTATTCACCCCTCCACTTT. Its protein is CASTMRGGTYSPLHF.

The genes are TRBV29-1 and TRBJ1-4; D is perhaps TRBD1 (6 bases). Germline V CDR1 and CDR2: SQVTM, ANQGSEA. CDR3 size: 15 residues. Trimming removed 1 base at V and 6 bases at J, with 15 bases between. The CDR3 bases are TGCAGCGTTGAAGCCCCAGGGGCAAGGGATGAAAAACTGTTTTTT. The encoded protein is CSVEAPGARDEKLFF.

The J gene is TRBJ1-4, the V gene TRBV5-5, with D possibly being TRBD1 (6 bases). Between the trimmed V and J ends, which lost 0 bases and 8 bases, there was a span of 14 bases. Germline V gene data show CDR1 as SGHKS and CDR2 as YYEKEE (reference sequence). This CDR3 spans 15 amino acids. CDR3 coding DNA: TGTGCCAGCAGCTTGGAACCAGGGAGGGGGGAAAAACTGTTTTTT. It yields the protein CASSLEPGRGEKLFF.

This chain uses TRBV20-1 with TRBJ1-2; D remains ambiguous. The germline V and J ends were trimmed by 6 bases and 5 bases, with 10 bases remaining between them. The germline CDR1 and CDR2 sequences are DFQATT and SNEGSKA (reference sequence). The CDR3 covers 11 residues. The DNA for the CDR3 is TGCAGTGCACGGAAACAGTATGGCTACACCTTC. It specifies CSARKQYGYTF.

The chain has TRBV5-1 and TRBJ2-7; the match to TRBD1 covers 8 bases. Per the germline V gene, CDR1 is SGHRS and CDR2 is YFSETQ. V dropped 4 bases and J dropped 11; count of bases not matched to a gene: 11. CDR3 length: 13 residues. CDR3: CASSGGQESVKYF. The DNA of the CDR3 is TGCGCCAGCAGCGGGGGACAGGAAAGCGTGAAGTACTTC.

This clone was seen once. The chain couples TRBV19 to TRBJ1-1; 8 bases line up with TRBD1. V was clipped by 5 bases and J by 3 bases; unmatched bases: 5. The germline gives CDR1 LNHDA, CDR2 SQIVND (reference sequence). This CDR3 is built from 14 residues. CDR3 protein: CASSVQGVDTEAFF. CDR3 in DNA: TGTGCCAGTAGTGTACAGGGGGTTGACACTGAAGCTTTCTTT.

This chain links TRBV7-9 with TRBJ1-6; D perhaps matches TRBD1 (6 bases). CDR3 length: 17 residues. Trimming removed 0 bases from V and 10 bases from J, with 19 bases in between. Germline CDR1 reads SEHNR; CDR2 reads FQNEAQ (reference sequence). The CDR3 loop is CASSLAFRDIAGSPLHF. The CDR3 DNA reads TGTGCCAGCAGCTTAGCTTTCCGGGACATAGCAGGCTCACCCCTCCACTTT.

The V and J genes are TRBV7-2 and TRBJ1-3, with D tentatively TRBD1 (5 bases). The germline gives CDR1 SGHTA, CDR2 FQGNSA. V was shortened by 1 base and J by 4 bases, with 8 bases between the two germline ends. The CDR3 has 14 amino acids. In DNA form, the CDR3 reads TGTGCCAGCAGCTTAGGACAGTCAGGAAACACCATATATTTT. Protein: CASSLGQSGNTIYF.

This chain joins TRBV10-3 and TRBJ1-3; D not resolved. The ends were cut back, 2 bases at V and 0 bases at J, with 8 bases in the middle. Germline loops: CDR1 ENHRY, CDR2 SYGVKD. There are 15 residues in the CDR3. The DNA for the CDR3 is TGTGCCATCAGTGAGGCAGGAATCTCTGGAAACACCATATATTTT. Protein sequence: CAISEAGISGNTIYF.